This is a list of T cell receptor beta chains from one sample in a study of vaccination effects on CD4 cells after COVID-19. Antigens for these TCRs are unknown. Profiling relied on immunoSEQ multiplex PCR, and the TCRdb table lists in-frame clones only, not all of them. The table has roughly 63,000 clones, 75% to 85% seen once. The sequenced sample was CD4+ T cells from PBMCs cultured with HCoV-OC43 spike peptides, obtained after COVID-19 vaccination. The receptors here all came from a human donor who received a COVID-19 vaccine. CDR3s include the opening cysteine and the closing phenylalanine or tryptophan. A D gene is named only where the DNA matches it firmly. Some rows have no size entry. The others give once, few or many, or a class for an expanded clone.

len,d_gene,abundance,v_gene,j_gene,CDR3nt,CDR3aa
16,TRBD1,few,TRBV6-5,TRBJ1-4,TGTGCCAGCAGTTACGACAGGGCTGCAACTAATGAAAAACTGTTTTTT,CASSYDRAATNEKLFF
15,.,few,TRBV28,TRBJ1-4,TGTGCCAGCAGTTTCAGGACTTCGGGTCGAGGAACGGTGTTTTTT,CASSFRTSGRGTVFF
16,.,once,TRBV7-9,TRBJ2-1,TGTGCCAGCAGCTTATTCCGGGACAAGGGAGACAATGAGCAGTTCTTC,CASSLFRDKGDNEQFF
9,.,.,TRBV20-1,TRBJ1-2,TGCAGTGCCCCGGTGGGCTACACCTTC,CSAPVGYTF
13,TRBD1,.,TRBV10-1,TRBJ1-1,TGCGCCAGCAGCAGGGGGCCGCGGACTGAAGCTTTCTTT,CASSRGPRTEAFF
16,.,.,TRBV4-2,TRBJ2-2,TGTGCCAGCAGCCAAGCGTCAAACGGGAATACCGGGGAGCTGTTTTTT,CASSQASNGNTGELFF
15,.,.,TRBV5-1,TRBJ2-3,TGCGCCAGCAGCTTGCGTGCAGGAGGAACAGATACGCAGTATTTT,CASSLRAGGTDTQYF
15,TRBD1,.,TRBV5-1,TRBJ2-6,TGCGCCAGCAGCCCAGGGGGCTCTGGGGCCAACGTCCTGACTTTC,CASSPGGSGANVLTF
15,TRBD1,.,TRBV6-5,TRBJ1-6,TGTGCCAGCGAGACGAGGGGGCGGGATAATTCACCCCTCCACTTT,CASETRGRDNSPLHF
16,.,.,TRBV3-1/TRBV3-2,TRBJ2-1,TGTGCCAGCAGCCACCGCATGGGCCATGCCTACAATGAGCAGTTCTTC,CASSHRMGHAYNEQFF
16,TRBD1,.,TRBV18,TRBJ1-5,TGTGCCAGCTCGCCACGGGACAGGGGGGACCATCAGCCCCAGCATTTT,CASSPRDRGDHQPQHF
14,.,few,TRBV5-1,TRBJ1-1,TGCGCCAGCAGCTCCGGGACTCGGAACACTGAAGCTTTCTTT,CASSSGTRNTEAFF
14,.,.,TRBV7-9,TRBJ1-6,TGTGCCAGCAGCCCCCGGAGGGATAATTCACCCCTCCACTTT,CASSPRRDNSPLHF
16,.,.,TRBV27,TRBJ1-2,TGTGCCAGCAGACTGACCTGGGACGGTGCTAACTATGGCTACACCTTC,CASRLTWDGANYGYTF
11,.,.,TRBV7-9,TRBJ1-1,TGTGCCAGCAGCTTTTCAGGAGAAGCTTTCTTT,CASSFSGEAFF
17,.,.,TRBV28,TRBJ2-4,TGTGCCAGCAGTTTTCGTGGGGGGCGGTCGGCCAAAAACATTCAGTACTTC,CASSFRGGRSAKNIQYF
13,.,.,TRBV3-1/TRBV3-2,TRBJ2-2,TGTGCCAGCAGCCAATATCTAGTCGGGGAGCTGTTTTTT,CASSQYLVGELFF
16,.,.,TRBV10-1,TRBJ2-2,TGCGCCAGCAGTGAGTTTCGGGGGGCGGTTGCCGGGGAGCTGTTTTTT,CASSEFRGAVAGELFF
14,.,.,TRBV10-3,TRBJ1-3,TGTGCCATCAGTGCGTGGGAGGGTCAAAACACCATATATTTT,CAISAWEGQNTIYF
16,TRBD2,.,TRBV2,TRBJ2-2,TGTGCCAGCAGTGACGCTAGCGGGGGGGCAGGCGGGGAGCTGTTTTTT,CASSDASGGAGGELFF
17,TRBD1,.,TRBV6-1,TRBJ1-5,TGTGCCAGCAGTGGACAGGCCCTCAGGGGGGGCAATCAGCCCCAGCATTTT,CASSGQALRGGNQPQHF
15,.,.,TRBV30,TRBJ1-1,TGTGCCTGGAGTGTACTAGGGTGGGACGGGACTGAAGCTTTCTTT,CAWSVLGWDGTEAFF
16,TRBD2,.,TRBV5-1,TRBJ2-2,TGCGCCAGCAGCGCAACTAGCGGGGGGGACACCGGGGAGCTGTTTTTT,CASSATSGGDTGELFF
15,.,few,TRBV5-1,TRBJ1-1,TGCGCCAGCAGCTTGGCCGTCCAGGGGAACACTGAAGCTTTCTTT,CASSLAVQGNTEAFF
13,.,few,TRBV2,TRBJ1-5,TGTGCCAGCAGTCAATTACGCAATCAGCCCCAGCATTTT,CASSQLRNQPQHF
14,.,.,TRBV6-5,TRBJ1-5,TGTGCCAGATTAGGAGTTGGGTCAATCCAGCCCCAGCATTTT,CARLGVGSIQPQHF
17,TRBD2,few,TRBV7-9,TRBJ2-3,TGTGCCAGCAGCCCCGGACTAGCGGGGGGGCCTGGGGATACGCAGTATTTT,CASSPGLAGGPGDTQYF
14,.,.,TRBV5-1,TRBJ1-1,TGCGCCAGCAGCTTGAGGCTGGGGGGATCTGAAGCTTTCTTT,CASSLRLGGSEAFF
12,.,.,TRBV11-2,TRBJ2-5,TGTGCCAGCAGCTTAGCTGAAGAGACCCAGTACTTC,CASSLAEETQYF
23,TRBD1,.,TRBV6-4,TRBJ2-1,TGTGCCAGCAGTGACTTCTCCCGGGACAGGGGGCAAAGACGATCTAGCTCCTACAATGAGCAGTTCTTC,CASSDFSRDRGQRRSSSYNEQFF
16,.,few,TRBV7-9,TRBJ2-3,TGTGCCAGCAGCCCCGGTCGAGGGGGGAGCACAGATACGCAGTATTTT,CASSPGRGGSTDTQYF
15,.,.,TRBV9,TRBJ2-2,TGTGCCAGCAGCGTAGCGGGGGGCTGGGCCGGGGAGCTGTTTTTT,CASSVAGGWAGELFF
14,.,few,TRBV3-1/TRBV3-2,TRBJ1-1,TGTGCCAGCAGCCAAGGGACAGTAAACACTGAAGCTTTCTTT,CASSQGTVNTEAFF
16,.,once,TRBV19,TRBJ2-6,TGTGCCAGTACCTCGATAGAGTTTTTGGGGGCCAACGTCCTGACTTTC,CASTSIEFLGANVLTF
13,.,.,TRBV14,TRBJ2-3,TGTGCCAGCAGCCATGGGCCCACAGATACGCAGTATTTT,CASSHGPTDTQYF
13,.,few,TRBV7-2,TRBJ1-5,TGTGCCAGCAGCTTAGTCCCGGATCAGCCCCAGCATTTT,CASSLVPDQPQHF
12,.,.,TRBV6-5,TRBJ1-6,TGTGCCAGCTCAAATTATAATTCACCCCTCCACTTT,CASSNYNSPLHF
15,.,.,TRBV6-5,TRBJ1-3,TGTGCCAGCAGCCTTGATGGGGACTCTGGAAACACCATATATTTT,CASSLDGDSGNTIYF
15,.,.,TRBV6-1,TRBJ1-6,TGTGCCAGCAGTGAAGTGGTCAGATATAATTCACCCCTCCACTTT,CASSEVVRYNSPLHF
14,.,.,TRBV15,TRBJ1-1,TGTGCCACCAGCAGAGATACGGGAAGAGCTGAAGCTTTCTTT,CATSRDTGRAEAFF
15,.,.,TRBV2,TRBJ2-1,TGTGCCAGCGTCAGACAGGCAAGCTCCTACAATGAGCAGTTCTTC,CASVRQASSYNEQFF
15,.,.,TRBV6-2/TRBV6-3,TRBJ1-5,TGTGCCAGCAGTAAGACCGGACAGTTCAATCAGCCCCAGCATTTT,CASSKTGQFNQPQHF
13,TRBD1,.,TRBV11-3,TRBJ2-1,TGTGCCAGCAGCTTATCCACAGGGGTTGAGCAGTTCTTC,CASSLSTGVEQFF
20,.,.,TRBV2,TRBJ1-6,TGTGCCAGCAGTGACCCCCAGGGGACGGACTCCAGCTCCTATAATTCACCCCTCCACTTT,CASSDPQGTDSSSYNSPLHF
12,.,.,TRBV2,TRBJ1-2,TGTGCCAGCGGAAGACAAACATATGGCTACACCTTC,CASGRQTYGYTF
12,.,few,TRBV2,TRBJ1-2,TGTGCCAGCAGTTCAGGAAACTATGGCTACACCTTC,CASSSGNYGYTF
13,.,.,TRBV23-1,TRBJ2-4,TGCGCCAGCAGTCACTTGGGCAAAAACATTCAGTACTTC,CASSHLGKNIQYF
14,TRBD1,.,TRBV7-3,TRBJ2-2,TGTGCCAGCAGCTTAGACAGGGGAACCGGGGAGCTGTTTTTT,CASSLDRGTGELFF
14,TRBD1,.,TRBV27,TRBJ1-1,TGTGCCAGCAGTCCACGACAGGGGCCCACTGAAGCTTTCTTT,CASSPRQGPTEAFF
14,.,.,TRBV14,TRBJ1-6,TGTGCCAGCAGCCGTGGACAGATTGATTCACCCCTCCACTTT,CASSRGQIDSPLHF
14,.,.,TRBV5-1,TRBJ2-1,TGCGCCAGCAGCTCGGACTTACGCCGTGGTGAGCAGTTCTTC,CASSSDLRRGEQFF
12,.,.,TRBV9,TRBJ1-5,TGTGCCAGCAGCGTAGGTGACAGCCCCCAGCATTTT,CASSVGDSPQHF
16,.,.,TRBV5-1,TRBJ1-3,TGCGCCAGCAGCTTGGGGGGGAATACGCCTGGAAACACCATATATTTT,CASSLGGNTPGNTIYF
13,.,.,TRBV5-5,TRBJ2-3,TGTGCCAGCAGTCAACCCAGCACAGATACGCAGTATTTT,CASSQPSTDTQYF
15,.,.,TRBV7-6,TRBJ1-4,TGTGCCAGCAGCCCAGAGGGACGGAGGGGGGAAAAACTGTTTTTT,CASSPEGRRGEKLFF